A selection of T cell receptor beta chains follows, all from one sample in a study of blood T cell repertoires in COVID-19. This table comes from immunoSEQ multiplex PCR, and its TCRdb copy is limited to in-frame clones, with some not included. The sample consists of about 100,000 clones, less than 85% of them appearing once. Sequenced material: peripheral blood. These receptors were collected from a man between 65 and 79 years old with active or convalescent COVID-19. Each CDR3 is given with its conserved first and last residue. The D gene is left open where the match is weak. Clone size is given for some rows only: seen once, a few or many times, or a class if the clone is expanded.

clone_size | j_call | cdr3_length | d_call | v_call | cdr3_nt | cdr3_aa
NA | TRBJ2-1 | 15 | TRBD2 | TRBV7-9 | TGTGCCAGCAGCTCGACACTAGCGGGCTTCAATGAGCAGTTCTTC | CASSSTLAGFNEQFF
NA | TRBJ2-2 | 15 | NA | TRBV30 | TGTGCCTGGAGGACCGAAACAGCGAACACCGGGGAGCTGTTTTTT | CAWRTETANTGELFF
few | TRBJ1-5 | 14 | NA | TRBV7-6 | TGTGCCAGCAGCTTAGGGGCAGGCAATCAGCCCCAGCATTTT | CASSLGAGNQPQHF
NA | TRBJ1-2 | 14 | TRBD1 | TRBV27 | TGTGCCAGCACCCAGACAGGGGAAGGGTATGGCTACACCTTC | CASTQTGEGYGYTF
NA | TRBJ2-1 | 14 | TRBD2 | TRBV29-1 | TGCAGCGTTAATCGCGGGGGGGCGTTGAATGAGCAGTTCTTC | CSVNRGGALNEQFF
NA | TRBJ1-2 | 14 | NA | TRBV4-2 | TGTGCCAGCAGCCACGGAGGAGCTTTCTATGGCTACACCTTC | CASSHGGAFYGYTF
once | TRBJ1-6 | 16 | NA | TRBV9 | TGTGCCAGCAGCGGGGGGGGTGGTCTCAATAATTCACCCCTCCACTTT | CASSGGGGLNNSPLHF
few | TRBJ1-1 | 14 | TRBD1 | TRBV27 | TGTGCCAGCGCTAACAGGGGGCGGGTTACTGAAGCTTTCTTT | CASANRGRVTEAFF
NA | TRBJ2-7 | 12 | TRBD1 | TRBV5-5 | TGTGCCAGCAGCCGGACAGGCTACGAGCAGTACTTC | CASSRTGYEQYF
NA | TRBJ2-5 | 17 | TRBD2 | TRBV10-3 | TGTGCCATCAGTGAGTGGCAGCGGGAAGGGGTCCAAGAGACCCAGTACTTC | CAISEWQREGVQETQYF
NA | TRBJ2-1 | 16 | TRBD2 | TRBV3-1/TRBV3-2 | TGTGCCAGCAGCAGCCGTAACGGGGGGGTCTACAATGAGCAGTTCTTC | CASSSRNGGVYNEQFF
NA | TRBJ1-1 | 10 | NA | TRBV29-1 | TGCAGCGTTCGAGGGTTCGAAGCTTTCTTT | CSVRGFEAFF
few | TRBJ2-2 | 16 | NA | TRBV9 | TGTGCCAGCAGCGTATGGTCCAGGGGCGACACCGGGGAGCTGTTTTTT | CASSVWSRGDTGELFF
NA | TRBJ1-5 | 13 | NA | TRBV5-1 | TGCGCCAGCAGCCTCGGTCCAAATCAGCCCCAGCATTTT | CASSLGPNQPQHF
NA | TRBJ1-3 | 16 | NA | TRBV5-1 | TGCGCCAGCACTCCAGTGACACTTAACTCTGGAAACACCATATATTTT | CASTPVTLNSGNTIYF
NA | TRBJ2-1 | 17 | NA | TRBV11-2 | TGTGCCAGCAGCCCAGGGGCTACCGCAAGCTCCTACAATGAGCAGTTCTTC | CASSPGATASSYNEQFF
NA | TRBJ2-7 | 16 | TRBD1 | TRBV7-9 | TGTGCCAGCAGCTTTTCTTGGGCAGGGGGCTCCTACGAGCAGTACTTC | CASSFSWAGGSYEQYF